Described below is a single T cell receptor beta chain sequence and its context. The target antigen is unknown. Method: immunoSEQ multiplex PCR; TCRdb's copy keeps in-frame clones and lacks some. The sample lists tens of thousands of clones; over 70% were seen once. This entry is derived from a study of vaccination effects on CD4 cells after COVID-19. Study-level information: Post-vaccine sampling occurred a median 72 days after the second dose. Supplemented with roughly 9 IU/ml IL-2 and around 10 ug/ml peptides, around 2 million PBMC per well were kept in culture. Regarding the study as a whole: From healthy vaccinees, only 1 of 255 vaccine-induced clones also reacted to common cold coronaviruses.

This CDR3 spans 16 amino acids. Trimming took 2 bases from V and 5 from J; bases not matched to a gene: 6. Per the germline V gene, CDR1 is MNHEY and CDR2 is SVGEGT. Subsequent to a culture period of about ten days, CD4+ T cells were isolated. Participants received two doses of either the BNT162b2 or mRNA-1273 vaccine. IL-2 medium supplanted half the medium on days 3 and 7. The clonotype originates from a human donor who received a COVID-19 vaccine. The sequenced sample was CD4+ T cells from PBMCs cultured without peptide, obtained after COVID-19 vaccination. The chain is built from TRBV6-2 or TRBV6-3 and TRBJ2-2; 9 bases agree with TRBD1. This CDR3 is CASSYKQGALTGELFF. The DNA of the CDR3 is TGTGCCAGCAGTTACAAACAGGGGGCGCTGACCGGGGAGCTGTTTTTT.